One sample yielded the 30 T cell receptor beta chains listed below, sequenced in a study of immune heterogeneity within non-small cell lung tumors. Multiplex PCR employing 32 V and 13 J primers generated amplicons of the TCR beta CDR3. Each CDR3 protein gets one entry after TCRdb re-called the multiplex PCR reads with MiXCR. Among 20,000 to 25,000 distinct CDR3 sequences listed, around 28% were seen once. Template input, which was bulk tumor genomic DNA, totaled 450 to 600 ng per sample. Several biopsies were spaced far apart within each primary tumor and obtained as surgery took place. Enrolled patients presented with newly diagnosed, previously untreated non-small cell lung cancer and underwent curative surgery. Sequencing was carried out using lung tumor tissue. These receptor sequences come from a man in his forties with non-small cell lung cancer.

In its sample, this clonotype was seen many times. The J gene is TRBJ1-6, the V gene TRBV6-1, with D uncertain. The germline V gene encodes CDR1 MNHNS and CDR2 SASEGT. The V and J ends lost 6 bases and 10 bases respectively, with 19 bases between them. The CDR3 covers 15 residues. This CDR3 reads CASSPLRTSGSPLHF. The CDR3 DNA reads TGTGCCAGCAGCCCTTTGCGGACCAGCGGGTCACCCCTCCACTTT.

Remarks on this clonotype: The junction and the germline gene differ at one end; a read error may be behind it. The V gene is TRBV4-3, the J gene TRBJ2-2; possibly TRBD2 for D (6 bases). CDR1 and CDR2 from the germline V gene are LGHNA and YSLEER. The CDR3 has 16 residues. The CDR3 here is CTSSQAPSANTGELFF. The CDR3 coding sequence is TGCACCAGCAGCCAAGCTCCTAGCGCGAACACCGGGGAGCTGTTTTTT.

This clonotype has ten or more counts. The chain employs TRBV5-1 and TRBJ1-2; 7 nucleotides agree with TRBD1. The CDR3 runs to 14 residues. Germline V gene lookup returns CDR1 SGHRS and CDR2 YFSETQ. The ends lost 0 bases at V and 2 bases at J; junction bases unmatched: 1. The CDR3 sequence: CASSLGDRNYGYTF. For the CDR3, the DNA is TGCGCCAGCAGCTTGGGGGACAGAAACTATGGCTACACCTTC.

At least ten counts were recorded for this clonotype. V and J are TRBV18 and TRBJ2-3; D perhaps matches TRBD2 (6 bases). The CDR3 is made up of 14 amino acids. Germline CDR1 is KGHSH and CDR2 is LQKENI. Trimming took off 2 bases at V and 6 bases at J, with 12 bases between the two ends. The CDR3 here is CASSPFRERDTQYF. CDR3 sequence (DNA): TGTGCCAGCTCACCATTTCGGGAGCGTGATACGCAGTATTTT. The complete variable domain, with remaining parts taken from reference TRBV18 and TRBJ2-3, reads NAGVMQNPRHLVRRRGQEARLRCSPMKGHSHVYWYRQLPEEGLKFMVYLQKENIIDESGMPKERFSAEFPKEGPSILRIQQVVRGDSAAYFCASSPFRERDTQYFGPGTRLTVL.

This clonotype has just a few counts. J is TRBJ2-6 and V is TRBV6-1; 7 bases are shared with TRBD1. Germline CDR1 reads MNHNS; CDR2 reads SASEGT. CDR3 length: 17 amino acids. Trimming removed 5 bases from V and 3 bases from J; junction bases left unmatched: 10. Here the CDR3 reads CASSSRQGEVGANVLTF. CDR3 nucleotide sequence: TGTGCCAGCAGTTCCCGACAGGGAGAAGTTGGGGCCAACGTCCTGACTTTC.

This clonotype was observed a few times. The V gene is TRBV6-4, the J gene TRBJ1-1; D remains unclear. The CDR3 runs 13 residues. The ends were cut back, 4 bases at V and 0 bases at J, with 6 bases in the middle. In germline, CDR1 is MRHNA, CDR2 SNTAGT. The CDR3 reads CASSARLNTEAFF. CDR3 sequence (DNA): TGTGCCAGCAGTGCCAGACTGAACACTGAAGCTTTCTTT.

Points on this clonotype: Given a much more abundant clone one base away, this may be a read error. As the CDR3 is not closed by the conserved phenylalanine or tryptophan, this likely results from a read error. The chain uses TRBV12-3 or TRBV12-4 and TRBJ1-5; D uncertain. Trimming stripped 4 bases from V and 5 bases from J, with 6 bases between. There are 12 residues in the CDR3. CDR3 sequence reads: CASSYGDQPQHL. CDR3 nucleotides: TGTGCCAGCAGTTACGGGGATCAGCCCCAGCATCTT.

This clonotype showed up just a few times. This rearrangement joins TRBV11-2 to TRBJ2-2; D perhaps matches TRBD2 (5 bases). The V gene lost 0 bases and the J gene lost 9 bases, with 8 bases spanning the gap. Germline lookup yields CDR1 SGHAT and CDR2 FQNNGV. The CDR3 spans 13 residues. CDR3 sequence reads: CASSLETGRELFF. Here the CDR3 DNA reads TGTGCCAGCAGCTTAGAAACCGGGAGGGAGCTGTTTTTT.

Details on this clonotype: A much larger clone lies one base from this, so it may be a read error. The CDR3 does not end in the conserved phenylalanine or tryptophan, so this is likely a read error. J is TRBJ2-7 and V is TRBV10-3; tentatively, D is TRBD1 (5 bases). V shed 8 bases and J shed 4 bases, with 12 bases lying between them. Germline values: CDR1 ENHRY, CDR2 SYGVKD. The CDR3 consists of 12 residues. In DNA form, the CDR3 reads TGTGCCATCCAGGGCCCAGGATACGAGCAGTACCTC. The encoded protein is CAIQGPGYEQYL.

CDR3 DNA: TGTGCCATACAGAGCTCTGGAAACACCATATATTTT. Protein sequence: CAIQSSGNTIYF. The chain links TRBV10-3 to TRBJ1-3; unclear D gene. V was shortened by 9 bases and J by 0 bases, with 6 bases between the two germline ends. Germline V gene data show CDR1 as ENHRY and CDR2 as SYGVKD. The CDR3 has 12 amino acids.

This clonotype qualifies as medium-sized. The genes are TRBV11-2 and TRBJ2-7; D unresolved. The germline V and J ends were trimmed by 1 base and 7 bases, with 8 bases remaining between them. The CDR3 is 12 residues long. From germline, CDR1 is SGHAT and CDR2 FQNNGV. CDR3 nucleotide sequence: TGTGCCAGCAGCTTAGGCTGGGCAGAGCAGTACTTC. Its translation is CASSLGWAEQYF.

This clonotype was counted between two and nine times. The V call is TRBV3-1, the J call TRBJ1-6, with 8 positions matching TRBD1. Germline assignment: CDR1 LGHDT and CDR2 YNNKEL (reference sequence). J lost 9 bases, V lost 2 bases, and 9 bases had no gene match. The CDR3 extends over 16 amino acids. DNA of the CDR3: TGTGCCAGCAGCCAATCCCCCGGACAGGGAGGTTCACCCCTCCACTTT. Amino acids: CASSQSPGQGGSPLHF. Full variable domain (rest looked up from reference TRBV3-1 and TRBJ1-6): DTAVSQTPKYLVTQMGNDKSIKCEQNLGHDTMYWYKQDSKKFLKIMFSYNNKELIINETVPNRFSPKSPDKAHLNLHINSLELGDSAVYFCASSQSPGQGGSPLHFGNGTRLTVT.

This clonotype showed up many times. V usage is TRBV4-1 and J usage is TRBJ2-7; the D is unclear. In germline, CDR1 is MGHRA, CDR2 YSYEKL. Trimming cost V 1 base and J 9 bases, with 10 bases left between them. This CDR3 is 12 amino acids long. CDR3 in amino acids: CASSQVGQVQYF. The CDR3 bases are TGCGCCAGCAGCCAAGTAGGTCAAGTGCAGTACTTC.

The chain couples TRBV6-1 to TRBJ2-1; no firm D call. This CDR3 region has 13 residues. Trimming left V 2 bases short and J 13 bases short, with 15 bases between. Germline V gene sequence: CDR1 MNHNS, CDR2 SASEGT. CDR3 nucleotides: TGTGCCAGCAGTGAAATGTCTAGTCTAGATCAGTTCTTC. Its translation is CASSEMSSLDQFF.

The J gene is TRBJ2-5, the V gene TRBV5-1; TRBD1 matches 12 bases. Looked up from germline, CDR1 is SGHRS and CDR2 is YFSETQ. V shed 4 bases and J 4 bases; nucleotides not matched to a gene: 8. This CDR3 has 16 residues. The CDR3 DNA sequence: TGCGCCAGCAGCCCCGGGACAGGGGGCGCAGGAGAGACCCAGTACTTC. Protein sequence: CASSPGTGGAGETQYF.

The gene calls are TRBV18 and TRBJ2-4, with 8 bases that match TRBD1. Germline V gives CDR1 KGHSH, CDR2 LQKENI. After removal of 3 bases from V and 0 bases from J, the junction contained 4 bases not matched to a gene. This CDR3 has 16 amino acids. CDR3 region: CASSPRQGLAKNIQYF. The CDR3 nucleotides read TGTGCCAGCTCACCGAGACAGGGGCTAGCCAAAAACATTCAGTACTTC.

The rearrangement links TRBV9 to TRBJ2-1; weak D call: TRBD2 (5 bases). The V end lost 4 bases, the J end lost 3 bases, and 8 bases lay between the germline ends. The CDR3 length is 13 residues. The germline gives CDR1 SGDLS, CDR2 YYNGEE. The CDR3 DNA sequence: TGTGCCAGCAGCTCCGGGGTCTACAATGAGCAGTTCTTC. Protein: CASSSGVYNEQFF.

The chain joins TRBV12-3 or TRBV12-4 to TRBJ1-4; the match to TRBD1 covers 9 bases. After removal of 5 bases from V and 5 bases from J, the junction contained 3 bases not matched to a gene. The CDR3 consists of 14 residues. CDR3 sequence reads: CASSGDRVNEKLFF. The CDR3 nucleotides are TGTGCCAGCAGTGGGGACAGGGTGAATGAAAAACTGTTTTTT.

The V and J genes are TRBV7-9 and TRBJ1-4; tentative D call: TRBD1 (5 bases). Trimming removed 1 base at V and 3 bases at J, with 12 bases between. The length of the CDR3 is 16 residues. In germline, CDR1 is SEHNR, CDR2 FQNEAQ (reference sequence). The CDR3 here is CASSLGAGVANEKLFF. The CDR3 nucleotides read TGTGCCAGCAGCTTAGGGGCGGGGGTGGCTAATGAAAAACTGTTTTTT.

This chain joins TRBV4-2 and TRBJ2-3, with a tentative D call TRBD2 (6 bases). The CDR3 contains 15 residues. Germline CDR1 and CDR2: LGHNA and YNFKEQ. The V end was cut by 1 base, the J end by 1 base, with 9 bases between. The CDR3 here is CASSQGLVRTDTQYF. In nucleotides, the CDR3 is TGTGCCAGCAGCCAAGGACTAGTCCGCACAGATACGCAGTATTTT.

As for this clonotype: Since a much larger clone is just one base distant, this may be a read error. V usage is TRBV20-1 and J usage is TRBJ2-7; perhaps TRBD2 as D (5 bases). The CDR3 spans 12 residues. Germline lookup yields CDR1 DFQATT and CDR2 SNEGSKA (reference sequence). V was shortened by 8 bases and J by 6 bases, with 17 bases between the two germline ends. DNA for the CDR3: TGCAGTACTAAGAGGACTCAGGTCGAGCAGTACTTC. Its protein is CSTKRTQVEQYF.

This clonotype was counted at least ten times. The genes are TRBV9 and TRBJ1-3, with 7 bases fitting TRBD1. Germline loops: CDR1 SGDLS, CDR2 YYNGEE. Unmatched junction bases numbered 9, after V lost 4 bases and J lost 2 bases. There are 16 residues in the CDR3. The CDR3 DNA sequence: TGTGCCAGCAGCCTTTTACCAGGGGGTCCTGGAAACACCATATATTTT. Translation: CASSLLPGGPGNTIYF.

The chain has TRBV5-5 and TRBJ2-3, with TRBD1 identical over 7 bases. CDR1 and CDR2 (germline): SGHKS, YYEKEE (reference sequence). V trimming: 4 bases; J trimming: 2 bases; junction bases outside the gene matches: 4. CDR3 length: 14 residues. The CDR3 DNA is TGTGCCAGCAGCCCGGGACAGCACACAGATACGCAGTATTTT. This gives the protein CASSPGQHTDTQYF.

This clonotype is classed as medium-sized. V and J are TRBV6-5 and TRBJ1-6; D not resolved. The germline gives CDR1 MNHEY, CDR2 SVGAGI. The CDR3 is made up of 16 amino acids. Between the trimmed V and J ends, which lost 2 bases and 4 bases, there was a span of 12 bases. The DNA for the CDR3 is TGTGCCAGCAGTTACCCGGGCACGCCATATAATTCACCCCTCCACTTT. Amino acids: CASSYPGTPYNSPLHF.

V and J are TRBV7-9 and TRBJ2-7, with 8 bases that match TRBD2. This CDR3 spans 16 amino acids. Per germline, CDR1 SEHNR and CDR2 FQNEAQ (reference sequence). The trim removed 3 bases at V and 5 bases at J, leaving 12 bases unmatched. The chain's CDR3 is CASSFGYGRAGDEQYF. CDR3 DNA sequence: TGTGCCAGCAGCTTCGGTTACGGGAGGGCCGGAGACGAGCAGTACTTC.

This clonotype was seen a handful of times. The chain employs TRBV9 and TRBJ2-2, with D perhaps TRBD1 (6 bases). Germline V gives CDR1 SGDLS, CDR2 YYNGEE. CDR3 length: 16 residues. Deletions cut 0 bases from V and 6 bases from J, with 15 bases between. The CDR3 bases are TGTGCCAGCAGCGTAGTGGCAGGGGTAACGGCCGGGGAGCTGTTTTTT. Translation gives CASSVVAGVTAGELFF.

This clonotype was counted between two and nine times. This sequence joins TRBV20-1 and TRBJ1-1, with no clear D. The CDR3 is 10 residues long. From germline, CDR1 is DFQATT and CDR2 SNEGSKA (reference sequence). V lost 4 bases and J 6 bases, leaving 6 bases between the germline ends. The CDR3, as DNA: TGCAGTGCTAAGGCGTCTGAAGCTTTCTTT. As protein: CSAKASEAFF.

This clonotype has a handful of counts. This chain connects TRBV30 to TRBJ2-1; the D gene is possibly TRBD2 (7 bases). This CDR3 is built from 13 residues. The germline V gene encodes CDR1 GTSNPN and CDR2 SVGIG (reference sequence). Trimming left V 5 bases short and J 9 bases short, with 17 bases between. The CDR3 loop is CAWGRQERGEQFF. CDR3 coding DNA: TGTGCCTGGGGTAGACAGGAGCGGGGTGAGCAGTTCTTC.

On this clonotype itself: Since the CDR3 does not end with the conserved phenylalanine or tryptophan, this likely comes from a read error. This chain joins TRBV18 and TRBJ1-5; no firm D call. Germline CDR1 and CDR2: KGHSH and LQKENI. The V end was cut by 6 bases, the J end by 2 bases, with 14 bases between. The CDR3 has 15 residues. The CDR3 is CASSQLGLGNQPQHS. The CDR3 region has the DNA TGTGCCAGCTCTCAATTGGGTCTGGGCAATCAGCCCCAGCATTCT.

Comments on this clonotype: A read error is possible here, since a much larger clone lies one base away. This chain links TRBV2 with TRBJ1-5; TRBD1 matches 9 bases. The CDR3 is 15 amino acids. Germline V lookup: CDR1 SNHLY, CDR2 FYNNEI. The DNA for the CDR3 is TGTCCCAGCAGCGATGGACAGGGGATATATCAGCCCCAGCATTTT. Protein: CPSSDGQGIYQPQHF. The whole variable domain, remainder taken from reference TRBV2 and TRBJ1-5, is EPEVTQTPSHQVTQMGQEVILRCVPISNHLYFYWYRQILGQKVEFLVSFYNNEISEKSEIFDDQFSVERPDGSNFTLKIRSTKLEDSAMYFCPSSDGQGIYQPQHFGDGTRLSIL.